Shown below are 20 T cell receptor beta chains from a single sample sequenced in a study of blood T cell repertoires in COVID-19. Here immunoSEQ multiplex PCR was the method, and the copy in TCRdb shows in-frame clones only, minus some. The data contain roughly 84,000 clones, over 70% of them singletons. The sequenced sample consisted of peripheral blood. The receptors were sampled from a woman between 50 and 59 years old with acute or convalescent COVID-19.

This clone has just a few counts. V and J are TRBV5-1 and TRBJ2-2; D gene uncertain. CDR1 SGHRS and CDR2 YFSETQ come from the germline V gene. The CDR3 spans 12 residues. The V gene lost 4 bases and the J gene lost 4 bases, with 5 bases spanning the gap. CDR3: CASSTSTGELFF. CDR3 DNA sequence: TGCGCCAGCAGCACTTCCACCGGGGAGCTGTTTTTT.

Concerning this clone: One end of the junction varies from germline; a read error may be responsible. The CDR3 loop reads CASSFRTGVSGSTIYF. In DNA form, the CDR3 reads TGTGCCAGCAGCTTTAGGACAGGCGTGTCCGGAAGCACCATATATTTT. The chain carries TRBV11-2 and TRBJ1-3; 7 nucleotides line up with TRBD1. The CDR3 extends over 16 amino acids. Per the germline V gene, CDR1 is SGHAT and CDR2 is FQNNGV.

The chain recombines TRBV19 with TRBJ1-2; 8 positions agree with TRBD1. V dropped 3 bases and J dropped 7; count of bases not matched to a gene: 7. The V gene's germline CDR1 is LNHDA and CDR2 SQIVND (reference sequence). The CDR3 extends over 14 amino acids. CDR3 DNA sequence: TGTGCCAGTAGTATTGACAGGGGTTTAAGTGGCTACACCTTC. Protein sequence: CASSIDRGLSGYTF.

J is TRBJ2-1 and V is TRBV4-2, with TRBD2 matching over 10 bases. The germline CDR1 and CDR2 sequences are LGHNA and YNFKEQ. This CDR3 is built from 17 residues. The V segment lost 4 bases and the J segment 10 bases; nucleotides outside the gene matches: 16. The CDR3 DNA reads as TGTGCCAGCAGCCCGCGCGGTCGTAGCGGGGGGAACCGGGAGCAGTTCTTC. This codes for CASSPRGRSGGNREQFF.

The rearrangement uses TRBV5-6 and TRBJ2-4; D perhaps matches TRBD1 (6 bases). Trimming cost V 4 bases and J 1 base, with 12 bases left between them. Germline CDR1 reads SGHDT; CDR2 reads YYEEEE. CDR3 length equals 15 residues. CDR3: CASSITGTAKNIQYF. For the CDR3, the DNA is TGTGCCAGCAGCATTACAGGGACGGCCAAAAACATTCAGTACTTC.

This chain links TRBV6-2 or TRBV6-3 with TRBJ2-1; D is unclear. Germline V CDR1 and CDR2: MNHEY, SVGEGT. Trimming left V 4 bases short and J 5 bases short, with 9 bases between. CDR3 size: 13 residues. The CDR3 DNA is TGTGCCAGCAGTTTATCAGGTAACAATGAGCAGTTCTTC. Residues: CASSLSGNNEQFF.

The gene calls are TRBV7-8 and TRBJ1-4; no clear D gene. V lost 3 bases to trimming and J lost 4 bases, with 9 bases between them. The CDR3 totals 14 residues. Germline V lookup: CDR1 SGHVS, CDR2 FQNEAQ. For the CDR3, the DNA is TGTGCCAGCAGCTTCGGACGGGGTAATGAAAAACTGTTTTTT. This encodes CASSFGRGNEKLFF.

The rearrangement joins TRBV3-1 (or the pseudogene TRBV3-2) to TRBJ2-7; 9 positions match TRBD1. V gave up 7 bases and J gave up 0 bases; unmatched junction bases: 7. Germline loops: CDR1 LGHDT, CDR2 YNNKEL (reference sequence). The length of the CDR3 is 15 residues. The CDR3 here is CASTPGDRVSYEQYF. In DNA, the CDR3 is TGTGCCAGCACCCCTGGGGACAGGGTCTCCTACGAGCAGTACTTC.

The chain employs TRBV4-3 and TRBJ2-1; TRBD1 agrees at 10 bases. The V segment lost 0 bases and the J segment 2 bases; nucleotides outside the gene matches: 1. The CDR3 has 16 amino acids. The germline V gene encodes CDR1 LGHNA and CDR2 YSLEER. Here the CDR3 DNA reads TGCGCCAGCAGCCAAGAGGGGACAGGGGCCTACAATGAGCAGTTCTTC. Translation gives CASSQEGTGAYNEQFF.

CDR3 amino acids: CASSRGLAGSLGTDTQYF. The CDR3 nucleotides are TGTGCCAGCAGTCGAGGACTAGCGGGGTCGTTGGGCACAGATACGCAGTATTTT. The chain recombines TRBV6-6 with TRBJ2-3; 12 bases line up with TRBD2. With V trimmed by 5 bases and J by 1 base, 10 bases remained unmatched. This CDR3 is built from 18 residues. Germline V CDR1 and CDR2: MNHNY, SVGAGI (reference sequence).

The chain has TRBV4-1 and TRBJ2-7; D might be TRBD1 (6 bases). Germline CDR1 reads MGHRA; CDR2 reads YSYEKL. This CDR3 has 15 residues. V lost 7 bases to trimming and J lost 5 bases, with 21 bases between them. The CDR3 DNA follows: TGCGCCAGCACCGACCAAGGGGGACCTCTGGACGAGCAGTACTTC. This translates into CASTDQGGPLDEQYF.

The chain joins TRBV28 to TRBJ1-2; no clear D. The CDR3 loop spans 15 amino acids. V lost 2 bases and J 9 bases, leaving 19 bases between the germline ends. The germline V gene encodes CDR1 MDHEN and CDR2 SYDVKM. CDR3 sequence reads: CASSLGIGVNGRYTF. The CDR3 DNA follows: TGTGCCAGCAGTTTAGGGATCGGGGTGAATGGCCGCTACACCTTC.

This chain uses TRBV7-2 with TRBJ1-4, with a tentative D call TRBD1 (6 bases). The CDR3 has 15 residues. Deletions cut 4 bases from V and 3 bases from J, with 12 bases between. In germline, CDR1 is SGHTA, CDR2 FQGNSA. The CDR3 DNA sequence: TGTGCCAGCAGCTCCGACAGGCGCCCTAATGAAAAACTGTTTTTT. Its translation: CASSSDRRPNEKLFF.

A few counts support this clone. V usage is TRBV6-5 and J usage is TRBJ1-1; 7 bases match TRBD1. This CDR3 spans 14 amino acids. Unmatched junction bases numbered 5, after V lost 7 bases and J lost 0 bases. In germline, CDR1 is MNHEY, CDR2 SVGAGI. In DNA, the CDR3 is TGTGCCAGCAACACAGGGGCCGTGAACACTGAAGCTTTCTTT. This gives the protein CASNTGAVNTEAFF.

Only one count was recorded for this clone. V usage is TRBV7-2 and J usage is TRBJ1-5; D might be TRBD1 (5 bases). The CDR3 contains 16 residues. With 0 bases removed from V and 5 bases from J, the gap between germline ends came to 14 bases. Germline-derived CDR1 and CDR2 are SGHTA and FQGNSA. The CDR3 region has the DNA TGTGCCAGCAGCTTAGCGGTCACCAGGGAGGATCAGCCCCAGCATTTT. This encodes CASSLAVTREDQPQHF.

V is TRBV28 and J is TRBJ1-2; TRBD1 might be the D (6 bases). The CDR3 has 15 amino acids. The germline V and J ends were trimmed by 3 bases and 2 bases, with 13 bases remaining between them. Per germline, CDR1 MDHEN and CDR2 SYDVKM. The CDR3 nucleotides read TGTGCCAGCAGTTTGTCCCAAGGGGGAAACTATGGCTACACCTTC. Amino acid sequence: CASSLSQGGNYGYTF.

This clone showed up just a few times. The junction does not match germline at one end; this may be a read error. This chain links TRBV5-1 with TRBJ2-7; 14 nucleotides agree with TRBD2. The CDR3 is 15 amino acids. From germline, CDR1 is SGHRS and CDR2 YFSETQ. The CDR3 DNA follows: TGCGCCAGCAGTTTGGGACTAGCGGGGGCCTACGAGCAGTACTTC. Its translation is CASSLGLAGAYEQYF.

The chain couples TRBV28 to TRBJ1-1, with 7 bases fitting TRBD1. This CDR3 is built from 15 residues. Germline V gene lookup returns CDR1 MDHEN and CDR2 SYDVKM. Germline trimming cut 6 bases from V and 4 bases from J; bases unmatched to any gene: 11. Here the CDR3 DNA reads TGTGCCAGCAGGGATTCACAGGGGAGGAGCACTGAAGCTTTCTTT. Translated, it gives CASRDSQGRSTEAFF.

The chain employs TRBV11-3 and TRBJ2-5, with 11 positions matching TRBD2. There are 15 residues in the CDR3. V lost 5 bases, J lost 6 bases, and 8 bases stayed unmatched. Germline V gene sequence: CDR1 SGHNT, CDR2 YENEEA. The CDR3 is CASSPDSGGAQTQYF. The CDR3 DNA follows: TGTGCCAGCAGCCCAGATAGCGGGGGGGCACAGACCCAGTACTTC.

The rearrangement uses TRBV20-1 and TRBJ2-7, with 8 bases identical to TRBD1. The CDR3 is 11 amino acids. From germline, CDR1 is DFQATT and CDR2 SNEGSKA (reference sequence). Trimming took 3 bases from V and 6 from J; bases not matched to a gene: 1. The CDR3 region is CSASTGGEQYF. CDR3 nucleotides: TGCAGTGCTAGCACAGGGGGCGAGCAGTACTTC.